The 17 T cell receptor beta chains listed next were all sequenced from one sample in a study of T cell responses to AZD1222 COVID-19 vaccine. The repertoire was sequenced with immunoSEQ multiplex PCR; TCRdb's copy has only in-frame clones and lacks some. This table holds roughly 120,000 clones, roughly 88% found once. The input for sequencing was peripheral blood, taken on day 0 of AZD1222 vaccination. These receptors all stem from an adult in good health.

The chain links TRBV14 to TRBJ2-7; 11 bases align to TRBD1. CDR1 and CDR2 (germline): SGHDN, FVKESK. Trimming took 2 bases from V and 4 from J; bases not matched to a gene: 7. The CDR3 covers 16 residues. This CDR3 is CASSQRTGGARYEQYF. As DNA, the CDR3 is TGTGCCAGCAGCCAACGGACAGGGGGCGCAAGGTACGAGCAGTACTTC.

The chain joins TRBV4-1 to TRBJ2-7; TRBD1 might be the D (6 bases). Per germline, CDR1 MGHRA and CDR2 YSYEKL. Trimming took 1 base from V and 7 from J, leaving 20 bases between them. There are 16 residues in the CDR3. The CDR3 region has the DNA TGCGCCAGCAGCCAAGGGGTAGGGGGAGCTCGTGGGGAGCAGTACTTC. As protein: CASSQGVGGARGEQYF.

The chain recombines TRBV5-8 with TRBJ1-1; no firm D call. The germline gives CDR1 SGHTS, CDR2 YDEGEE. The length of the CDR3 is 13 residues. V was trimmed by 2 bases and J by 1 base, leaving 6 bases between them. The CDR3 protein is CASSLRQNTEAFF. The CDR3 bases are TGTGCCAGCAGCTTAAGACAGAACACTGAAGCTTTCTTT.

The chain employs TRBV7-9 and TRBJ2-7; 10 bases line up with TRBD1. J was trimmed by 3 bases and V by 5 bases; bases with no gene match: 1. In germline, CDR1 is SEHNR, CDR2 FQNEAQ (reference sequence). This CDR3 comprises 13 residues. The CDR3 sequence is CASSRTGGYEQYF. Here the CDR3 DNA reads TGTGCCAGCAGCCGGACAGGGGGCTACGAGCAGTACTTC.

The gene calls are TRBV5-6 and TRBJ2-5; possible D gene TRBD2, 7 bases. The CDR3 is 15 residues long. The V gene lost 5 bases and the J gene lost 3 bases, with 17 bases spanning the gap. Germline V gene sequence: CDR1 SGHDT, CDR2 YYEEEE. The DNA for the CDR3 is TGTGCCAGCAGAGGGGGGGTCTGGGGTGAAGAGACCCAGTACTTC. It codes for CASRGGVWGEETQYF.

The CDR3 DNA is TGTGCCAGCAGTCCCAGGGATGTGTGGACTGAAGCTTTCTTT. As protein: CASSPRDVWTEAFF. The rearrangement uses TRBV6-2 or TRBV6-3 and TRBJ1-1, with a possible D match to TRBD1 (5 bases). The V end was cut by 5 bases, the J end by 5 bases, with 15 bases between. Germline V gene data show CDR1 as MNHEY and CDR2 as SVGEGT. The CDR3 spans 14 residues.

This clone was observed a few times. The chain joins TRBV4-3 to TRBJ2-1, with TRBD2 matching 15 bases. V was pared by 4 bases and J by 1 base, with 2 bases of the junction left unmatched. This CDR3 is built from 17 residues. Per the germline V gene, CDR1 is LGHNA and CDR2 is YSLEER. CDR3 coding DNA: TGCGCCAGCAGCCCGGGACTAGCGGGGGGATCCTACAATGAGCAGTTCTTC. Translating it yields CASSPGLAGGSYNEQFF.

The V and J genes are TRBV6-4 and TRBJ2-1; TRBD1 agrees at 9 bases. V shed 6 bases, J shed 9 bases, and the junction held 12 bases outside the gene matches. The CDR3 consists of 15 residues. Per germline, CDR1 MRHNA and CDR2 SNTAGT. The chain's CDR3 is CASSQRTGEYGEQFF. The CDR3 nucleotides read TGTGCCAGCAGCCAAAGGACAGGGGAATACGGTGAGCAGTTCTTC.

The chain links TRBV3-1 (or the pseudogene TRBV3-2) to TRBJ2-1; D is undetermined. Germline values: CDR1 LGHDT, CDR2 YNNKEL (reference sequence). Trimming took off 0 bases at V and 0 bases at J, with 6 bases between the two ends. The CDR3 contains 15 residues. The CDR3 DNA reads TGTGCCAGCAGCCAAGATGTCACCTCCTACAATGAGCAGTTCTTC. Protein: CASSQDVTSYNEQFF.

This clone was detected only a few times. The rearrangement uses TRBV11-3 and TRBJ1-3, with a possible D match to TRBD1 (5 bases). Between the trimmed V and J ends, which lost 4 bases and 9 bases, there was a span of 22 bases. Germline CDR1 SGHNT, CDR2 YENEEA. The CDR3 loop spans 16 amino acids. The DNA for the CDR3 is TGTGCCAGCAGCTCTTTCGTGGACACCTCTGGAGGCACCATATATTTT. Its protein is CASSSFVDTSGGTIYF.

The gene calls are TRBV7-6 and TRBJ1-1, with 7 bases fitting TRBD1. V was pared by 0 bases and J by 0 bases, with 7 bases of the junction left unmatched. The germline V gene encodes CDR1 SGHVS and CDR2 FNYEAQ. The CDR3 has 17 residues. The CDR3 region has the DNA TGTGCCAGCAGCTTAGCGGGGACAGAGACCCTGAACACTGAAGCTTTCTTT. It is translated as CASSLAGTETLNTEAFF.

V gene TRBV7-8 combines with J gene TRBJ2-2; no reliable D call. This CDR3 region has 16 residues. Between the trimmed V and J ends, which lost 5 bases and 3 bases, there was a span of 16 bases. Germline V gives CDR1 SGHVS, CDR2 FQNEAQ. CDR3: CASSPWAAFYTGELFF. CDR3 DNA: TGTGCCAGCAGCCCCTGGGCGGCCTTCTACACCGGGGAGCTGTTTTTT.

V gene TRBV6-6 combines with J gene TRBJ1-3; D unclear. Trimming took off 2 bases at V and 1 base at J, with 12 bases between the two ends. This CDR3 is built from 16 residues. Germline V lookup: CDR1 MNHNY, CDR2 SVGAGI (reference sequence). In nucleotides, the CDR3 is TGTGCCAGCAGTTACGCGGACGTACTTTCTGGAAACACCATATATTTT. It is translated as CASSYADVLSGNTIYF.

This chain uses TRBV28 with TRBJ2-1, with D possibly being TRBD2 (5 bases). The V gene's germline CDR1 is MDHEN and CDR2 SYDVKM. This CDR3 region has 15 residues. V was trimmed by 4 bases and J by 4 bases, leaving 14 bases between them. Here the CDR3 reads CASSSGSLGYNEQFF. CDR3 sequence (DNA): TGTGCCAGCAGTTCGGGGAGTCTGGGGTACAATGAGCAGTTCTTC. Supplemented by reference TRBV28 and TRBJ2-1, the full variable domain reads DVKVTQSSRYLVKRTGEKVFLECVQDMDHENMFWYRQDPGLGLRLIYFSYDVKMKEKGDIPEGYSVSREKKERFSLILESASTNQTSMYLCASSSGSLGYNEQFFGPGTRLTVL.

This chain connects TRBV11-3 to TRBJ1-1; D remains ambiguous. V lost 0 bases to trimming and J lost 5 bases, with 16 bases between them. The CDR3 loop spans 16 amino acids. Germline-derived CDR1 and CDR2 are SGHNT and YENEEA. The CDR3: CASSLDGPGSGTEAFF. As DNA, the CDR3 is TGTGCCAGCAGCTTAGATGGACCGGGGAGCGGGACTGAAGCTTTCTTT.

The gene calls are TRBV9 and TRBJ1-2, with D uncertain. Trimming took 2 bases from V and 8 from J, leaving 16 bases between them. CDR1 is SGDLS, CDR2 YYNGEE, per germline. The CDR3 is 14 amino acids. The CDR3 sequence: CASSVSTPSGGYTF. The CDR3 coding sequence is TGTGCCAGCAGCGTTTCGACACCCTCGGGAGGCTACACCTTC.

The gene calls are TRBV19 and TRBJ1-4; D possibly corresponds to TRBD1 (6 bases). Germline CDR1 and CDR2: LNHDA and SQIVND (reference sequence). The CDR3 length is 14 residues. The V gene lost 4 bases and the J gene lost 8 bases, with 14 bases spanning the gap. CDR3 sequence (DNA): TGTGCCAGTAGTACAACAGGGTATCTCGAAAAACTGTTTTTT. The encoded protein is CASSTTGYLEKLFF. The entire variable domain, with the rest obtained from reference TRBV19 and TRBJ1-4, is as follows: DGGITQSPKYLFRKEGQNVTLSCEQNLNHDAMYWYRQDPGQGLRLIYYSQIVNDFQKGDIAEGYSVSREKKESFPLTVTSAQKNPTAFYLCASSTTGYLEKLFFGSGTQLSVL.